These T cell receptor beta chains were read from a single sample in a study of blood T cell repertoires in COVID-19. Clones were sequenced by immunoSEQ multiplex PCR, and TCRdb holds only the in-frame ones, with some missing. Seen here are around 120,000 clones, around 78% observed once, and the top ten hold over 2%. Sequencing was carried out using peripheral blood. These receptors were taken from a man aged 70 or older with acute or convalescent COVID-19. Each CDR3 is given with its conserved first and last residue.

V	J	CDR3
TRBV19	TRBJ1-2	CASSMGQGYDYGYTF
TRBV19	TRBJ2-7	CASTPDSGGSYEQYF
TRBV5-4	TRBJ2-7	CASSFVMGQGSYEQYF
TRBV20-1	TRBJ1-1	CSASYGAGTEAFF
TRBV5-4	TRBJ1-1	CASSFGSWGRSNTEAFF
TRBV5-1	TRBJ2-3	CASSSKQDPTDTQYF
TRBV6-2/TRBV6-3	TRBJ1-6	CASSYLQANSPLHF
TRBV6-5	TRBJ1-4	CASSPPGLEEKLFF
TRBV5-4	TRBJ2-1	CASSLGARGGDNEQFF
TRBV7-3	TRBJ2-3	CASSPDRGQDTQYF
TRBV5-4	TRBJ1-4	CASSLVGGNEKLFF
TRBV5-5	TRBJ1-5	CASSWGVTQPQHF
TRBV5-1	TRBJ2-5	CASSFTGYQETQYF
TRBV7-6	TRBJ1-6	CASSSEGGTGNSPLHF
TRBV6-2/TRBV6-3	TRBJ1-1	CASSYARGVFF
TRBV9	TRBJ2-7	CASSPLGSSYEQYF
TRBV7-2	TRBJ1-6	CASSLGDRGSSYNSPLHF
TRBV4-3	TRBJ1-5	CASSRTTGRQPQHF
TRBV3-1/TRBV3-2	TRBJ2-1	CASSTGLAGSVNEQFF
TRBV9	TRBJ1-1	CASSVAVGGEAFF
TRBV6-5	TRBJ1-6	CASSSQPTVYNSPLHF
TRBV7-3	TRBJ2-1	CASSPTRGGKGHNEQFF
TRBV11-3	TRBJ1-2	CASSPRSLFSYGYTF
TRBV6-5	TRBJ2-1	CASSLTGQGNDEQFF
TRBV18	TRBJ1-5	CASSQQGKPQHF
TRBV7-3	TRBJ1-4	CASREGQATVELFF
TRBV4-3	TRBJ2-7	CASSQSFGYEQYF
TRBV24-1	TRBJ1-2	CATSDVRESRQEGYTF
TRBV12-5	TRBJ1-3	CASGPLVGGTGLSGNTIYF
TRBV2	TRBJ1-2	CASRPGQGIGNYGYTF
TRBV5-1	TRBJ1-1	CASRRQGEVNTEAFF